What follows is one T cell receptor (beta chain) and its context. This sample stems from a study of T cell changes during pregnancy in multiple sclerosis. Data came from immunoSEQ multiplex PCR; TCRdb stores just in-frame clones and leaves some out. There are around 35,000 clones in the sample; approximately 90% occur only once, and around 13% lies in the top ten. CDR1 SGDLS and CDR2 YYNGEE come from the germline V gene. The J segment lost 10 bases and the V segment lost 4 bases, leaving 10 bases of the junction unmatched. The CDR3 has 15 amino acids. The sequence derives from a female donor with multiple sclerosis, enrolled in a pregnancy study. J is TRBJ2-1 and V is TRBV9; 11 nucleotides match TRBD2. The sequenced sample was CD8+ T cells from peripheral blood mononuclear cells, obtained in the first trimester of pregnancy. CDR3 residues: CASSLSGRAAEEQFF. The CDR3 region has the DNA TGTGCCAGCAGCCTTAGCGGGAGGGCCGCGGAGGAGCAGTTCTTC.